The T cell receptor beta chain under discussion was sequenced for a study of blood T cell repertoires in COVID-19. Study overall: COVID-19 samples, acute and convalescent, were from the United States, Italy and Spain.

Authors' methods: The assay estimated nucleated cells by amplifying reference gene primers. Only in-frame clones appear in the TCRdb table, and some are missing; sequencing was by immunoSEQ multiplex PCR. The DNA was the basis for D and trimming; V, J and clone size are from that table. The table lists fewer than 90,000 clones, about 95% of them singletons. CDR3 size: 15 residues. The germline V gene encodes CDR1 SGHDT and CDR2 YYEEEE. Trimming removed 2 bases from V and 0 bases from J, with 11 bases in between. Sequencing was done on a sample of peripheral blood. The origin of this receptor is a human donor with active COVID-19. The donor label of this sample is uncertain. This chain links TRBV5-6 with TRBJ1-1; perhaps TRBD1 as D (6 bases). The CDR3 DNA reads TGTGCCAGCAGCTTACTTCGGACAGTGAACACTGAAGCTTTCTTT. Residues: CASSLLRTVNTEAFF.